One sample yielded the 21 T cell receptor beta chains listed below, sequenced in a study of T cell repertoires in cytomegalovirus infection. The antigens these receptors bind are not known. A single record per CDR3 protein comes from TCRdb applying MiXCR to the reads. This sample has approximately 70,000 distinct CDR3 sequences, with 22% found just once. Sequenced: PBMCs, sequenced either directly or after in vitro stimulation (not recorded which). Every receptor here comes from a human donor in good health (CMV status not recorded). Some clones in this sample may be carry-over from other donors' samples.

This clonotype was counted between two and nine times. This chain connects TRBV19 to TRBJ2-7; no reliable D call. The V gene's germline CDR1 is LNHDA and CDR2 SQIVND (reference sequence). This CDR3 is built from 13 residues. V was cut by 5 bases and J by 2 bases, with 10 bases left in between. The CDR3 loop is CASSWNGAYEQYF. CDR3 DNA: TGTGCCAGTAGTTGGAACGGAGCCTACGAGCAGTACTTC.

This clonotype has a count of ten or more. The CDR3 DNA reads TGTGCCAGCAGTTCTGAGCTTGGGGTTGGCTACACCTTC. This codes for CASSSELGVGYTF. This rearrangement joins TRBV7-2 to TRBJ1-2; D is uncertain. This CDR3 is 13 amino acids long. The germline CDR1 and CDR2 sequences are SGHTA and FQGNSA. V dropped 6 bases and J dropped 7 bases, with 15 bases sitting between them.

This clonotype has a count of ten or more. This chain's CDR3 is CASRLDRAHSYEQYF. The CDR3 DNA is TGTGCCAGCAGACTCGACAGGGCCCATTCCTACGAGCAGTACTTC. The rearrangement links TRBV6-1 to TRBJ2-7; 7 nucleotides line up with TRBD1. V trimming: 6 bases; J trimming: 1 base; junction bases outside the gene matches: 9. Germline CDR1 is MNHNS and CDR2 is SASEGT. This CDR3 spans 15 amino acids.

This clonotype was seen only a few times. V is TRBV13 and J is TRBJ2-2; 9 nucleotides agree with TRBD2. The ends lost 2 bases at V and 0 bases at J; junction bases unmatched: 7. The CDR3 is 18 residues long. Germline CDR1 PRHDT, CDR2 FYEKMQ (reference sequence). This CDR3 reads CASSLSIPSGTNTGELFF. Written as DNA, the CDR3 is TGTGCCAGCAGCTTAAGTATTCCTAGCGGGACGAACACCGGGGAGCTGTTTTTT. Full variable domain (remainder filled in from reference TRBV13 and TRBJ2-2): AAGVIQSPRHLIKEKRETATLKCYPIPRHDTVYWYQQGPGQDPQFLISFYEKMQSDKGSIPDRFSAQQFSDYHSELNMSSLELGDSALYFCASSLSIPSGTNTGELFFGEGSRLTVL.

There are a few counts of this clonotype. The V and J genes are TRBV6-6 and TRBJ2-5, with D unclear. Germline CDR1 reads MNHNY; CDR2 reads SVGAGI (reference sequence). This CDR3 is 13 amino acids long. Trimming stripped 3 bases from V and 4 bases from J, with 9 bases between. The CDR3: CASSYGPGETQYF. CDR3 coding DNA: TGTGCCAGCAGTTATGGCCCAGGAGAGACCCAGTACTTC.

This clonotype has just a few counts. The chain combines TRBV28 with TRBJ2-3; 7 nucleotides agree with TRBD1. Per the germline V gene, CDR1 is MDHEN and CDR2 is SYDVKM. The CDR3 length is 15 residues. V trimming: 3 bases; J trimming: 3 bases; junction bases outside the gene matches: 6. CDR3 coding DNA: TGTGCCAGCAGTTTGCCTACAGGGGATACAGATACGCAGTATTTT. Amino acids: CASSLPTGDTDTQYF. Drawing the rest from reference TRBV28 and TRBJ2-3, the complete variable domain is DVKVTQSSRYLVKRTGEKVFLECVQDMDHENMFWYRQDPGLGLRLIYFSYDVKMKEKGDIPEGYSVSREKKERFSLILESASTNQTSMYLCASSLPTGDTDTQYFGPGTRLTVL.

V gene TRBV6-5 combines with J gene TRBJ2-1, with TRBD1 identical over 9 bases. The V segment lost 7 bases and the J segment 6 bases; nucleotides outside the gene matches: 10. From germline, CDR1 is MNHEY and CDR2 SVGAGI. The CDR3 totals 15 residues. The DNA of the CDR3 is TGTGCCAGCACCTACCGGGACAGGGAGGTCAATGAGCAGTTCTTC. The encoded protein is CASTYRDREVNEQFF.

In this sample, this clonotype turned up many times. The chain joins TRBV12-3 or TRBV12-4 to TRBJ2-7; TRBD2 might be the D (7 bases). Between the trimmed V and J ends, which lost 1 base and 5 bases, there was a span of 12 bases. The CDR3 is made up of 14 amino acids. The CDR3 DNA reads TGTGCCAGCAGTTTAGGGGGGGGCACAGACGAGCAGTACTTC. It encodes CASSLGGGTDEQYF.

Ten or more counts support this clonotype. V gene TRBV7-9 combines with J gene TRBJ2-5; 8 bases agree with TRBD2. This CDR3 comprises 15 residues. J gave up 4 bases and V 5 bases, and 9 bases lay outside the gene matches. Germline-derived CDR1 and CDR2 are SEHNR and FQNEAQ (reference sequence). CDR3 residues: CASSNERERRETQYF. DNA for the CDR3: TGTGCCAGCAGCAACGAGCGGGAGAGGCGAGAGACCCAGTACTTC.

This clonotype was detected only a few times. Written as DNA, the CDR3 is TGTGCCAGCAGTTTAGAACCGAGCTCCTACGAGCAGTACTTC. This gives the protein CASSLEPSSYEQYF. The rearrangement joins TRBV12-3 or TRBV12-4 to TRBJ2-7, with unresolved D. The CDR3 spans 14 residues. The ends were cut back, 1 base at V and 0 bases at J, with 7 bases in the middle.

This clonotype was observed many times. CDR3 nucleotide sequence: TGTGCCAGCAGCCGTATAGCGGGAGAGTCGGGGAATGAGCAGTTCTTC. Translating it yields CASSRIAGESGNEQFF. The chain combines TRBV7-8 with TRBJ2-1, with 9 bases identical to TRBD2. The CDR3 loop spans 16 amino acids. Germline V gene sequence: CDR1 SGHVS, CDR2 FQNEAQ. With V trimmed by 5 bases and J by 7 bases, 12 bases remained unmatched.

The rearrangement joins TRBV5-4 to TRBJ2-3; weak D call: TRBD2 (5 bases). The CDR3 extends over 13 amino acids. V gave up 4 bases and J gave up 4 bases, with 10 bases separating them. The germline gives CDR1 SGHNT, CDR2 YYREEE (reference sequence). The CDR3: CASSPMRADTQYF. The CDR3 nucleotides read TGTGCCAGCAGCCCTATGCGGGCAGATACGCAGTATTTT.

This clonotype came up a few times. This rearrangement joins TRBV4-3 to TRBJ1-3; no clear D. V lost 2 bases to trimming and J lost 1 base, with 3 bases between them. The V gene's germline CDR1 is LGHNA and CDR2 YSLEER. The CDR3 runs to 13 residues. The CDR3 loop reads CASSQHSGNTIYF. CDR3 nucleotides: TGCGCCAGCAGCCAACATTCTGGAAACACCATATATTTT.

The rearrangement uses TRBV4-1 and TRBJ1-1, with a weak D call TRBD1 (5 bases). The V gene's germline CDR1 is MGHRA and CDR2 YSYEKL. The CDR3 totals 17 residues. With 4 bases removed from V and 0 bases from J, the gap between germline ends came to 18 bases. The DNA for the CDR3 is TGCGCCAGCAGCCTAGTCCCGGGACGGAACCTGAACACTGAAGCTTTCTTT. Encoded protein: CASSLVPGRNLNTEAFF.

This clonotype has just a few counts. The genes are TRBV25-1 and TRBJ2-5, with 9 positions matching TRBD2. The V gene end was trimmed by 3 bases and the J gene end by 5 bases; junction bases not matched to a gene: 7. CDR1 is MGHDK and CDR2 is SYGVNS in the germline V gene. The CDR3 is 15 residues long. CDR3 amino acids: CASSDDSGSGETQYF. CDR3 DNA sequence: TGTGCCAGCAGTGATGATAGCGGGAGCGGGGAGACCCAGTACTTC.

This chain connects TRBV24-1 to TRBJ2-1; D is perhaps TRBD2 (6 bases). The CDR3 length is 16 residues. Germline V lookup: CDR1 KGHDR, CDR2 SFDVKD. V lost 5 bases and J 1 base, leaving 14 bases between the germline ends. In DNA form, the CDR3 reads TGTGCCACCAGTGCCTTGGGCGGGACTTCCTACAATGAGCAGTTCTTC. It translates to CATSALGGTSYNEQFF.

The chain has TRBV28 and TRBJ2-7, with TRBD1 matching 9 bases. Germline lookup yields CDR1 MDHEN and CDR2 SYDVKM. V dropped 3 bases and J dropped 4; count of bases not matched to a gene: 4. The CDR3 length is 14 residues. The CDR3 spells CASSFETGGYEQYF. The CDR3 region has the DNA TGTGCCAGCAGTTTCGAGACAGGGGGTTACGAGCAGTACTTC. The variable domain in full, completed from reference TRBV28 and TRBJ2-7, reads DVKVTQSSRYLVKRTGEKVFLECVQDMDHENMFWYRQDPGLGLRLIYFSYDVKMKEKGDIPEGYSVSREKKERFSLILESASTNQTSMYLCASSFETGGYEQYFGPGTRLTVT.

Note on this clonotype: It may be a read error: a sequence one base away is much more abundant. The chain uses TRBV12-3 or TRBV12-4 and TRBJ2-1; 10 bases align to TRBD2. This CDR3 is built from 16 residues. CDR3: CDSRKFEASGSDEQFF. CDR3 in DNA: TGTGACAGCAGAAAATTCGAGGCTAGCGGGAGCGATGAGCAGTTCTTC.

The chain employs TRBV6-2 or TRBV6-3 and TRBJ1-5, with D unclear. CDR1 is MNHEY, CDR2 SVGEGT, per germline. The CDR3 loop spans 13 amino acids. V lost 4 bases, J lost 7 bases, and 11 bases lay in between. CDR3 sequence reads: CASSSQAGQPQHF. The DNA of the CDR3 is TGTGCCAGCAGTTCCCAGGCGGGACAGCCCCAGCATTTT.

A word on this clonotype: The germline gene is not matched at one end of the junction; a read error may be the cause. V gene TRBV7-2 combines with J gene TRBJ2-5, with 12 bases matching TRBD2. The CDR3 covers 15 residues. Germline-derived CDR1 and CDR2 are SGHTA and FQGNSA. The CDR3 sequence: CASSLAGGGGTTQYF. CDR3 DNA: TGTGCCAGCAGCCTAGCGGGGGGGGGGGGGACGACCCAGTACTTC.

This clonotype was detected only a few times. The chain links TRBV12-3 or TRBV12-4 to TRBJ2-7; 12 nucleotides line up with TRBD2. The V and J ends lost 2 bases and 3 bases, in that order; junction bases with no gene match: 11. CDR3 length equals 18 residues. The CDR3: CASSLYSKGLAGLYEQYV. DNA for the CDR3: TGTGCCAGCAGTTTATACTCTAAGGGACTAGCGGGCCTCTACGAGCAGTACGTC.